This entry lists 22 T cell receptor beta chains sequenced from one sample in a study of blood T cells in healthy people across ages. A J-beta primer mix and a sample-barcoded 5' primer were used in a second PCR of roughly 6 to 11 cycles. TCRdb reprocessed the 5' RACE reads with MiXCR, giving one entry per CDR3 protein. The sample comprises more than 700,000 distinct CDR3 sequences, 46% of which are singletons, and 15% to 20% rests with the top ten. Sequences were obtained from blood. Receptor source: a man older than 75 in good health.

The chain carries TRBV14 and TRBJ2-7, with a possible D match to TRBD2 (6 bases). There are 16 residues in the CDR3. Germline V lookup: CDR1 SGHDN, CDR2 FVKESK. Trimming stripped 4 bases from V and 0 bases from J, with 16 bases between. The DNA for the CDR3 is TGTGCCAGCAGCCGAGTGAGGGGACTCAGCTCCTACGAGCAGTACTTC. It translates to CASSRVRGLSSYEQYF.

This clonotype was seen at least ten times. This may come from a read error, since a much larger clone is one base off. The chain uses TRBV2 and TRBJ1-5; D perhaps matches TRBD1 (5 bases). V lost 6 bases and J 3 bases, leaving 15 bases between the germline ends. CDR1 is SNHLY and CDR2 is FYNNEI in the germline V gene. This CDR3 is 15 amino acids long. The CDR3 loop reads CASRDKGTTNQPQHF. CDR3 bases: TGTGCCAGCAGAGATAAGGGGACCACCAATCAGCCCCAGCATTTT.

CDR3 protein: CASRGGGSSYNEQFF. In DNA, the CDR3 is TGTGCCAGCAGGGGGGGAGGGAGCTCCTACAATGAGCAGTTCTTC. The genes are TRBV27 and TRBJ2-1, with TRBD2 matching 7 bases. Trimming at V came to 6 bases and at J to 0 bases, leaving 5 bases not matched to a gene. Looked up from germline, CDR1 is MNHEY and CDR2 is SMNVEV (reference sequence). The CDR3 is 15 residues long.

This chain uses TRBV27 with TRBJ2-1, with D perhaps being TRBD1 or TRBD2 (5 bases each). The J call could be wrong; TRBJ2-7 is a better fit for the DNA end. Germline CDR1 MNHEY, CDR2 SMNVEV (reference sequence). The CDR3 covers 15 residues. CDR3 bases: TGTGCCAGCAGTATGATGCAGGGAGCTTACAATGAGCAGTACTTC. Its protein product is CASSMMQGAYNEQYF.

The V gene is TRBV2, the J gene TRBJ1-6; 8 positions agree with TRBD1. This CDR3 region has 14 residues. The ends lost 7 bases at V and 7 bases at J; junction bases unmatched: 6. Germline lookup yields CDR1 SNHLY and CDR2 FYNNEI. The CDR3 protein is CASTGQGSNSPLHF. The CDR3 DNA reads TGTGCCAGCACCGGACAGGGCTCCAATTCACCCCTCCACTTT.

This clonotype showed up just a few times. The J gene is TRBJ1-2, the V gene TRBV7-9, with unresolved D. The CDR3 spans 13 residues. From germline, CDR1 is SEHNR and CDR2 FQNEAQ (reference sequence). With 5 bases removed from V and 2 bases from J, the gap between germline ends came to 9 bases. The CDR3 here is CASSDVQNYGYTF. For the CDR3, the DNA is TGTGCCAGCAGCGACGTACAGAACTATGGCTACACCTTC.

The V and J genes are TRBV30 and TRBJ2-6, with TRBD1 as a possible D gene (6 bases). The length of the CDR3 is 14 residues. CDR1 is GTSNPN and CDR2 is SVGIG in the germline V gene (reference sequence). V lost 2 bases and J lost 1, with 6 bases in between. The CDR3 reads CAWSTGSGANVLTF. The CDR3 bases are TGTGCCTGGAGTACAGGGTCTGGGGCCAACGTCCTGACTTTC.

J is TRBJ1-1 and V is TRBV18; D gene unclear. Between the trimmed V and J ends, which lost 2 bases and 0 bases, there was a span of 4 bases. Germline CDR1 and CDR2: KGHSH and LQKENI. This CDR3 spans 13 amino acids. The CDR3 nucleotides are TGTGCCAGCTCACCATTGTTGAACACTGAAGCTTTCTTT. It translates to CASSPLLNTEAFF.

This chain connects TRBV27 to TRBJ2-3, with a possible D match to TRBD2 (6 bases). CDR1 and CDR2 from the germline V gene are MNHEY and SMNVEV (reference sequence). Trimming removed 8 bases at V and 5 bases at J, with 17 bases between. The CDR3 runs 14 residues. The CDR3 nucleotides read TGTGCCAGCGGCCTAGGTGGAGGGATAGATACGCAGTATTTT. Its translation: CASGLGGGIDTQYF.

This clonotype was seen only a few times. This sequence joins TRBV29-1 and TRBJ1-2; possibly TRBD1 for D (6 bases). CDR3 length: 19 amino acids. Germline CDR1 and CDR2: SQVTM and ANQGSEA. V was trimmed by 5 bases and J by 2 bases, leaving 30 bases between them. CDR3 coding DNA: TGCAGCGTTAGGTTCCCTCTCGGGGGACATACCCTTCTAAACTATGGCTACACCTTC. Translating it yields CSVRFPLGGHTLLNYGYTF. Full variable domain (rest looked up from reference TRBV29-1 and TRBJ1-2): SAVISQKPSRDICQRGTSLTIQCQVDSQVTMMFWYRQQPGQSLTLIATANQGSEATYESGFVIDKFPISRPNLTFSTLTVSNMSPEDSSIYLCSVRFPLGGHTLLNYGYTFGSGTRLTVV.

This clonotype has ten or more counts. V is TRBV5-1 and J is TRBJ2-1; TRBD2 might be the D (7 bases). The V end lost 4 bases, the J end lost 1 base, and 15 bases lay between the germline ends. This CDR3 has 16 residues. Germline V gene lookup returns CDR1 SGHRS and CDR2 YFSETQ. CDR3: CASSPGGGSSYNEQFF. DNA for the CDR3: TGCGCCAGCAGCCCTGGGGGGGGCTCATCCTACAATGAGCAGTTCTTC.

This clonotype showed up many times. The chain has TRBV20-1 and TRBJ1-2, with a weak D call TRBD1 (6 bases). Germline V gene sequence: CDR1 DFQATT, CDR2 SNEGSKA (reference sequence). V lost 2 bases and J lost 3, with 10 bases in between. This CDR3 is built from 13 residues. The CDR3, as DNA: TGCAGTGCTAGACCTACAGGGTACTATGGCTACACCTTC. Protein: CSARPTGYYGYTF.

V and J are TRBV20-1 and TRBJ2-5; 7 positions agree with TRBD2. The CDR3 is 14 amino acids. V lost 6 bases to trimming and J lost 2 bases; unmatched junction nucleotides: 9. Germline values: CDR1 DFQATT, CDR2 SNEGSKA (reference sequence). CDR3 coding DNA: TGCAGTGCCCAGGGACTAATCAATCAAGAGACCCAGTACTTC. Translation gives CSAQGLINQETQYF.

V usage is TRBV2 and J usage is TRBJ2-7, with 14 bases lining up with TRBD2. The DNA matches TRBJ2-5 better at its end, which makes the J call doubtful. CDR3 length equals 17 residues. Germline CDR1 SNHLY, CDR2 FYNNEI. The CDR3: CASSAAPGLAGAETQYF. As DNA, the CDR3 is TGTGCCAGCAGTGCAGCGCCGGGACTAGCGGGGGCGGAGACCCAGTACTTC.

This clonotype was seen a few times. This chain connects TRBV12-3 or TRBV12-4 to TRBJ2-5; D is possibly TRBD2 (6 bases). CDR3 length: 14 amino acids. The ends were cut back, 4 bases at V and 11 bases at J, with 20 bases in the middle. CDR3 residues: CASSSGTGINEQYF. The CDR3, as DNA: TGTGCCAGCAGTTCCGGGACTGGCATAAATGAGCAGTACTTC.

This chain links TRBV28 with TRBJ1-1; TRBD1 matches at 7 bases. CDR1 MDHEN and CDR2 SYDVKM come from the germline V gene. V lost 3 bases, J lost 0 bases, and 7 bases stayed unmatched. The CDR3 is 16 residues long. CDR3 DNA: TGTGCCAGCAGTTTTGAGGGCAGGGGGTTGAACACTGAAGCTTTCTTT. Amino acids: CASSFEGRGLNTEAFF.

This clonotype was found a few times. The V gene is TRBV10-3, the J gene TRBJ2-3; D may be TRBD1 (5 bases). This CDR3 spans 16 amino acids. Between the trimmed V and J ends, which lost 3 bases and 4 bases, there was a span of 17 bases. The germline V gene has CDR1 ENHRY and CDR2 SYGVKD. CDR3 sequence (DNA): TGTGCCATCAGTGACGGTGGAGACAAGGGGCCAGATACGCAGTATTTT. This encodes CAISDGGDKGPDTQYF.

Many counts were recorded for this clonotype. V usage is TRBV2 and J usage is TRBJ2-5; 7 bases align to TRBD1. After removal of 7 bases from V and 2 bases from J, the junction contained 4 bases not matched to a gene. In germline, CDR1 is SNHLY, CDR2 FYNNEI. The CDR3 loop spans 13 amino acids. The CDR3 spells CASIRDSQETQYF. Here the CDR3 DNA reads TGTGCCAGCATACGGGACAGTCAAGAGACCCAGTACTTC.

The chain couples TRBV4-1 to TRBJ1-5; D remains ambiguous. CDR1 is MGHRA and CDR2 is YSYEKL in the germline V gene. V was shortened by 1 base and J by 0 bases, with 10 bases between the two germline ends. The CDR3 sequence is 16 residues long. CDR3 bases: TGCGCCAGCAGCCAAGGAATCGCCCTTAGCAATCAGCCCCAGCATTTT. This gives the protein CASSQGIALSNQPQHF.

This clonotype was detected a few times. The gene calls are TRBV5-1 and TRBJ2-1, with D hard to call. The end of the DNA fits TRBJ2-7 better, so the J call may be wrong. The CDR3 loop spans 14 amino acids. Germline V gene data show CDR1 as SGHRS and CDR2 as YFSETQ. CDR3: CASSLHSSYNEQYF. The CDR3 DNA reads as TGCGCCAGCAGCTTACACAGCTCCTACAATGAGCAGTACTTC.

V gene TRBV10-3 combines with J gene TRBJ2-1; D is possibly TRBD2 (5 bases). The CDR3 loop spans 12 amino acids. In germline, CDR1 is ENHRY, CDR2 SYGVKD. Trimming took off 8 bases at V and 10 bases at J, with 15 bases between the two ends. CDR3 residues: CAIAPGKGEQFF. The CDR3 nucleotides read TGTGCCATCGCCCCCGGGAAGGGAGAGCAGTTCTTC.

V and J are TRBV7-2 and TRBJ1-1; the D is unclear. With 4 bases removed from V and 3 bases from J, the gap between germline ends came to 12 bases. Germline CDR1 reads SGHTA; CDR2 reads FQGNSA. This CDR3 has 14 amino acids. CDR3 protein: CASSSVSGDTEAFF. The CDR3 DNA reads as TGTGCCAGCAGCTCCGTCTCTGGGGACACTGAAGCTTTCTTT.